This passage covers 27 T cell receptor beta chains from one sample sequenced in a study of T cells after yellow fever vaccination. TCRdb re-called the 5' RACE reads with MiXCR, one entry per CDR3 protein. The sample carries some 320,000 distinct CDR3 sequences, 8.7% recorded once. The material was PBMCs, obtained on the day of the first yellow fever vaccination. The receptors shown here come from a man aged 18 to 29 who received the YFV17D yellow fever vaccine.

The V call is TRBV5-1, the J call TRBJ2-3, with no clear D. This CDR3 region has 14 residues. Germline V gives CDR1 SGHRS, CDR2 YFSETQ. V was cut by 3 bases and J by 3 bases, with 11 bases left in between. CDR3 in amino acids: CASSWAGDTDTQYF. The CDR3 nucleotides read TGCGCCAGCAGCTGGGCAGGCGATACAGATACGCAGTATTTT.

The chain is built from TRBV5-1 and TRBJ1-2, with 8 bases identical to TRBD1. Germline assignment: CDR1 SGHRS and CDR2 YFSETQ. The CDR3 covers 15 residues. Losses at the gene ends were 3 bases for V and 2 bases for J; bases not matched to a gene: 6. The CDR3 here is CASSWMGTGNYGYTF. The DNA of the CDR3 is TGCGCCAGCAGCTGGATGGGGACAGGAAACTATGGCTACACCTTC.

This clonotype has at least ten counts. This chain's CDR3 is CASSRPRDRVSEQFF. The DNA of the CDR3 is TGTGCCAGCAGCCGTCCCCGGGACAGGGTGAGTGAGCAGTTCTTC. The chain couples TRBV6-2 or TRBV6-3 to TRBJ2-1; 9 bases match TRBD1. There are 15 residues in the CDR3. V was pared by 6 bases and J by 9 bases, with 12 bases of the junction left unmatched. CDR1 is MNHEY and CDR2 is SVGEGT in the germline V gene.

The chain combines TRBV5-4 with TRBJ1-6; D remains ambiguous. The CDR3 extends over 12 amino acids. The V and J ends lost 2 bases and 9 bases respectively, with 6 bases between them. Germline-derived CDR1 and CDR2 are SGHNT and YYREEE (reference sequence). CDR3 sequence: CASSFFRSPLHF. In DNA, the CDR3 is TGTGCCAGCAGCTTTTTCCGTTCACCCCTCCACTTT.

This clonotype was found a few times. This chain's CDR3 is CAWSEGTSSGTQYF. The CDR3 nucleotides read TGTGCCTGGAGTGAAGGGACTAGCAGCGGGACCCAGTACTTC. The chain links TRBV30 to TRBJ2-5; 9 bases are shared with TRBD2. Germline V gene lookup returns CDR1 GTSNPN and CDR2 SVGIG (reference sequence). V was pared by 1 base and J by 7 bases, with 7 bases of the junction left unmatched. The CDR3 runs to 14 residues. Supplemented by reference TRBV30 and TRBJ2-5, the full variable domain reads SQTIHQWPATLVQPVGSPLSLECTVEGTSNPNLYWYRQAAGRGLQLLFYSVGIGQISSEVPQNLSASRPQDRQFILSSKKLLLSDSGFYLCAWSEGTSSGTQYFGPGTRLLVL.

In this sample, this clonotype turned up a few times. The chain combines TRBV5-5 with TRBJ2-5, with TRBD1 matching 8 bases. CDR1 SGHKS and CDR2 YYEKEE come from the germline V gene (reference sequence). This CDR3 is built from 12 residues. V lost 6 bases and J lost 5; bases outside the gene matches: 3. The CDR3 here is CASTWDRETQYF. As DNA, the CDR3 is TGTGCCAGCACCTGGGACAGGGAGACCCAGTACTTC.

This chain joins TRBV10-3 and TRBJ1-1; D gene unclear. There are 13 residues in the CDR3. CDR1 ENHRY and CDR2 SYGVKD come from the germline V gene. V was pared by 5 bases and J by 4 bases, with 11 bases between. The CDR3 loop reads CAISIKRATEAFF. The CDR3 DNA sequence: TGTGCCATCAGTATCAAGAGGGCCACTGAAGCTTTCTTT.

The chain combines TRBV27 with TRBJ1-2; TRBD1 agrees at 8 bases. The CDR3 is 16 amino acids. The trim removed 5 bases at V and 4 bases at J, leaving 12 bases unmatched. CDR1 and CDR2 from the germline V gene are MNHEY and SMNVEV (reference sequence). The CDR3 bases are TGTGCCAGCAGTACACAAACAGGGGGTTTTTTCTATGGCTACACCTTC. Translating gives CASSTQTGGFFYGYTF.

This clonotype was picked up a small number of times. This rearrangement joins TRBV5-1 to TRBJ2-1; 10 bases are shared with TRBD2. V lost 0 bases to trimming and J lost 4 bases; unmatched junction nucleotides: 7. Per germline, CDR1 SGHRS and CDR2 YFSETQ. The CDR3 is 17 residues long. The CDR3 nucleotides read TGCGCCAGCAGCTTGGACCTTGTAGCGGGGGGTTACAATGAGCAGTTCTTC. This translates into CASSLDLVAGGYNEQFF.

The chain employs TRBV6-1 and TRBJ2-5, with 11 bases aligning to TRBD1. The CDR3 sequence is 13 residues long. J was trimmed by 5 bases and V by 6 bases; bases with no gene match: 2. CDR1 and CDR2 (germline): MNHNS, SASEGT. The CDR3 is CASRDRGLETQYF. The DNA for the CDR3 is TGTGCCAGCAGGGACAGGGGGCTTGAGACCCAGTACTTC.

The chain couples TRBV12-3 or TRBV12-4 to TRBJ2-4, with D perhaps TRBD2 (5 bases). CDR3 length equals 14 residues. V lost 4 bases to trimming and J lost 8 bases, with 15 bases between them. CDR3 sequence (DNA): TGTGCCAGCAGTTGGTTGGGTGGGAGAGACATTCAGTACTTC. Translation: CASSWLGGRDIQYF.

The table lists this clonotype with a few counts. This chain connects TRBV3-1 to TRBJ2-2, with 10 bases matching TRBD2. Per germline, CDR1 LGHDT and CDR2 YNNKEL (reference sequence). The trim removed 0 bases at V and 7 bases at J, leaving 11 bases unmatched. The length of the CDR3 is 18 residues. As DNA, the CDR3 is TGTGCCAGCAGCCAAGATTTGATCCTAGCGGGGGTAGTCGGGGAGCTGTTTTTT. Protein sequence: CASSQDLILAGVVGELFF. Complete variable domain (other parts from reference TRBV3-1 and TRBJ2-2): DTAVSQTPKYLVTQMGNDKSIKCEQNLGHDTMYWYKQDSKKFLKIMFSYNNKELIINETVPNRFSPKSPDKAHLNLHINSLELGDSAVYFCASSQDLILAGVVGELFFGEGSRLTVL.

This clonotype was detected only a few times. The rearrangement links TRBV27 to TRBJ2-4; 9 bases fit TRBD2. Germline V gives CDR1 MNHEY, CDR2 SMNVEV (reference sequence). The V and J ends lost 3 bases and 0 bases, in that order; junction bases with no gene match: 0. This CDR3 spans 15 amino acids. Here the CDR3 reads CASSFSGGAKNIQYF. The CDR3, as DNA: TGTGCCAGCAGTTTTAGCGGGGGAGCCAAAAACATTCAGTACTTC.

This clonotype was detected only a few times. The chain recombines TRBV6-2 or TRBV6-3 with TRBJ2-5; TRBD2 matches at 9 bases. The CDR3 length is 17 residues. Germline loops: CDR1 MNHEY, CDR2 SVGEGT. The V and J ends lost 0 bases and 0 bases, in that order; junction bases with no gene match: 5. The CDR3 is CASSYSRASGNQETQYF. CDR3 nucleotides: TGTGCCAGCAGTTACTCGAGGGCTAGCGGGAACCAAGAGACCCAGTACTTC.

The genes are TRBV7-8 and TRBJ2-1; D is undetermined. This CDR3 has 15 residues. Germline loops: CDR1 SGHVS, CDR2 FQNEAQ. V was pared by 3 bases and J by 0 bases, with 9 bases between. CDR3 amino acids: CASSFGPSSYNEQFF. The CDR3 DNA reads TGTGCCAGCAGCTTTGGACCGAGCTCCTACAATGAGCAGTTCTTC.

V usage is TRBV7-3 and J usage is TRBJ2-2; 8 bases match TRBD1. Losses at the gene ends were 1 base for V and 4 bases for J; bases not matched to a gene: 5. Germline V CDR1 and CDR2: SGHTA, FQGTGA. The CDR3 totals 16 residues. The chain's CDR3 is CASSLIFTGGTGELFF. The CDR3 coding sequence is TGTGCCAGCAGCTTAATATTTACAGGGGGCACCGGGGAGCTGTTTTTT.

In its sample, this clonotype was seen many times. The chain has TRBV30 and TRBJ1-5; 7 nucleotides line up with TRBD1. V shed 3 bases and J 6 bases; nucleotides not matched to a gene: 8. There are 14 residues in the CDR3. Per the germline V gene, CDR1 is GTSNPN and CDR2 is SVGIG (reference sequence). CDR3 sequence: CAWRGQGVGQPQHF. CDR3 DNA sequence: TGTGCCTGGAGAGGGCAGGGGGTGGGTCAGCCCCAGCATTTT.

A few counts support this clonotype. The rearrangement uses TRBV27 and TRBJ2-1; 9 bases agree with TRBD1. CDR3 size: 16 residues. The V gene's germline CDR1 is MNHEY and CDR2 SMNVEV (reference sequence). V gave up 5 bases and J gave up 6 bases; unmatched junction bases: 11. This chain's CDR3 is CASSQAGTGISNEQFF. CDR3 sequence (DNA): TGTGCCAGCAGTCAAGCCGGGACAGGGATTTCCAATGAGCAGTTCTTC.

This clonotype turned up a few times. The gene calls are TRBV20-1 and TRBJ1-5; D remains unclear. This CDR3 spans 13 amino acids. Per germline, CDR1 DFQATT and CDR2 SNEGSKA (reference sequence). The germline V and J ends were trimmed by 6 bases and 4 bases, with 13 bases remaining between them. The CDR3 DNA sequence: TGCAGTGCGGCAGAAGTAATAAATCAGCCCCAGCATTTT. This encodes CSAAEVINQPQHF.

There are many counts of this clonotype. The V and J genes are TRBV7-2 and TRBJ2-3; D call uncertain. Trimming left V 2 bases short and J 5 bases short, with 5 bases between. This CDR3 is built from 12 residues. The germline V gene encodes CDR1 SGHTA and CDR2 FQGNSA. The CDR3 DNA is TGTGCCAGCAGCTTACTAAGAGATACGCAGTATTTT. Its protein is CASSLLRDTQYF. The full variable domain, its missing parts supplied by reference TRBV7-2 and TRBJ2-3, is GAGVSQSPSNKVTEKGKDVELRCDPISGHTALYWYRQSLGQGLEFLIYFQGNSAPDKSGLPSDRFSAERTGGSVSTLTIQRTQQEDSAVYLCASSLLRDTQYFGPGTRLTVL.

This chain links TRBV7-9 with TRBJ2-5; D remains unclear. Germline V gene lookup returns CDR1 SEHNR and CDR2 FQNEAQ (reference sequence). Trimming removed 8 bases at V and 5 bases at J, with 6 bases between. The CDR3 is made up of 10 amino acids. CDR3 amino acids: CASGWETQYF. The CDR3 DNA reads TGTGCCAGCGGGTGGGAGACCCAGTACTTC.

The chain joins TRBV5-1 to TRBJ2-3; D remains ambiguous. The CDR3 is 15 residues long. Looked up from germline, CDR1 is SGHRS and CDR2 is YFSETQ. Trimming removed 5 bases from V and 2 bases from J, with 15 bases in between. In nucleotides, the CDR3 is TGCGCCAGCAGGAGTCAGGTTATCTCCACAGATACGCAGTATTTT. Protein: CASRSQVISTDTQYF.

This chain joins TRBV29-1 and TRBJ1-2; D gene unclear. Germline CDR1 SQVTM, CDR2 ANQGSEA. V gave up 7 bases and J gave up 0 bases, with 9 bases separating them. CDR3 length: 12 amino acids. The CDR3 sequence: CSAGSPNYGYTF. The DNA of the CDR3 is TGCAGCGCCGGTAGTCCTAACTATGGCTACACCTTC. Drawing the rest from reference TRBV29-1 and TRBJ1-2, the complete variable domain is SAVISQKPSRDICQRGTSLTIQCQVDSQVTMMFWYRQQPGQSLTLIATANQGSEATYESGFVIDKFPISRPNLTFSTLTVSNMSPEDSSIYLCSAGSPNYGYTFGSGTRLTVV.

This chain connects TRBV9 to TRBJ1-2, with 9 bases that match TRBD1. The CDR3 runs to 15 residues. V was pared by 2 bases and J by 4 bases, with 6 bases of the junction left unmatched. Looked up from germline, CDR1 is SGDLS and CDR2 is YYNGEE. The chain's CDR3 is CASSVPWTGAYGYTF. The CDR3 DNA reads as TGTGCCAGCAGCGTCCCCTGGACAGGGGCCTATGGCTACACCTTC.

This clonotype turned up a few times. The chain couples TRBV5-5 to TRBJ2-6, with D perhaps TRBD1 (5 bases). CDR1 and CDR2 (germline): SGHKS, YYEKEE (reference sequence). The CDR3 loop spans 17 amino acids. V shed 0 bases and J shed 0 bases, with 10 bases lying between them. The CDR3 region has the DNA TGTGCCAGCAGCTTGGCCGGGCAGGGCTCTGGGGCCAACGTCCTGACTTTC. This gives the protein CASSLAGQGSGANVLTF.

This clonotype was counted between two and nine times. The chain carries TRBV12-3 or TRBV12-4 and TRBJ1-2; D gene uncertain. Trimming removed 1 base at V and 1 base at J, with 4 bases between. The CDR3 runs 13 residues. The CDR3 region is CASSLEFNYGYTF. DNA of the CDR3: TGTGCCAGCAGTTTAGAGTTTAACTATGGCTACACCTTC.

This clonotype was observed at least ten times. The J gene is TRBJ2-5, the V gene TRBV7-9; D is possibly TRBD2 (5 bases). The V end was cut by 6 bases, the J end by 2 bases, with 13 bases between. This CDR3 is 14 amino acids long. The germline CDR1 and CDR2 sequences are SEHNR and FQNEAQ (reference sequence). CDR3 sequence reads: CASSPPRTQETQYF. CDR3 DNA sequence: TGTGCCAGCAGTCCCCCGCGGACTCAAGAGACCCAGTACTTC. The variable domain in full, with the rest retrieved from reference TRBV7-9 and TRBJ2-5, is DTGVSQNPRHKITKRGQNVTFRCDPISEHNRLYWYRQTLGQGPEFLTYFQNEAQLEKSRLLSDRFSAERPKGSFSTLEIQRTEQGDSAMYLCASSPPRTQETQYFGPGTRLLVL.